These 9 T cell receptor beta chains were sequenced from one sample in a study of PD-L1 blockade in urothelial cancer (TCRdb year 2017). The label giving this sample's time point can be read as: peripheral blood 6 weeks after treatment start. Library generation was performed with the immunoSEQ multiplex PCR assay. TCRdb carries this immuneACCESS record with in-frame sequences only. Its versions omit some clonotypes, under half of them owing to an unresolved V gene in the studies checked, with the rest unexplained. For this sample the table gives around 80,000 clones, of which approximately 90% were detected only once. Roughly 0.87% of the sample rests with the top ten. The source material was PBMCs, sampled around atezolizumab (anti-PD-L1) treatment. Receptor source: a woman of 80 years or more with urothelial cancer.

This clone was seen once. The chain employs TRBV7-9 and TRBJ1-5; TRBD1 matches at 8 bases. Germline V gene sequence: CDR1 SEHNR, CDR2 FQNEAQ (reference sequence). The CDR3 is 16 amino acids. The V segment lost 3 bases and the J segment 7 bases; nucleotides outside the gene matches: 11. CDR3 region: CASSLQTGQGGQPQHF. The CDR3 nucleotides read TGTGCCAGCAGCTTGCAAACCGGACAGGGCGGGCAGCCCCAGCATTTT. Full variable domain (rest looked up from reference TRBV7-9 and TRBJ1-5): DTGVSQNPRHKITKRGQNVTFRCDPISEHNRLYWYRQTLGQGPEFLTYFQNEAQLEKSRLLSDRFSAERPKGSFSTLEIQRTEQGDSAMYLCASSLQTGQGGQPQHFGDGTRLSIL.

DNA of the CDR3: TGTGCCAGCAGCTTGCCGTCGGGGCAAGAGACCCAGTACTTC. Translated: CASSLPSGQETQYF. The chain couples TRBV5-6 to TRBJ2-5, with a weak D call TRBD2 (5 bases). Trimming stripped 1 base from V and 2 bases from J, with 9 bases between. The length of the CDR3 is 14 residues. Germline CDR1 reads SGHDT; CDR2 reads YYEEEE.

The chain is built from TRBV25-1 and TRBJ1-2, with a weak D call TRBD1 (6 bases). V was pared by 2 bases and J by 4 bases, with 17 bases between. CDR1 MGHDK and CDR2 SYGVNS come from the germline V gene. The CDR3 contains 16 residues. The CDR3 spells CASSEGGDRVFYGYTF. DNA of the CDR3: TGTGCCAGCAGTGAAGGGGGCGACAGAGTCTTCTATGGCTACACCTTC.

The chain combines TRBV5-4 with TRBJ1-2; 9 bases line up with TRBD1. Trimming at V came to 4 bases and at J to 0 bases, leaving 10 bases not matched to a gene. This CDR3 has 17 residues. Per germline, CDR1 SGHNT and CDR2 YYREEE (reference sequence). The DNA for the CDR3 is TGTGCCAGCAGCCCCACGGAGGGACAGGGCGCTAACTATGGCTACACCTTC. Protein product: CASSPTEGQGANYGYTF.

The table lists this clone with a few counts. This rearrangement joins TRBV6-5 to TRBJ2-7, with D maybe TRBD1 (5 bases). The CDR3 sequence is 14 residues long. Germline CDR1 and CDR2: MNHEY and SVGAGI. V was trimmed by 6 bases and J by 0 bases, leaving 12 bases between them. The CDR3 here is CASRRQRNSYEQYF. The CDR3 DNA follows: TGTGCCAGCAGAAGACAGAGAAACTCCTACGAGCAGTACTTC.

The CDR3 DNA reads as TGTGCCACCCAGCGGGACAGGGTCTTGGAAAAACTGTTTTTT. Translated: CATQRDRVLEKLFF. The rearrangement links TRBV6-1 to TRBJ1-4, with TRBD1 matching over 9 bases. This CDR3 is built from 14 residues. V was pared by 10 bases and J by 8 bases, with 11 bases of the junction left unmatched. Germline CDR1 is MNHNS and CDR2 is SASEGT.

The chain uses TRBV14 and TRBJ1-1, with D perhaps matching TRBD1 (5 bases). Trimming took 4 bases from V and 1 from J, leaving 16 bases between them. Germline CDR1 and CDR2: SGHDN and FVKESK. The CDR3 totals 16 residues. The CDR3 bases are TGTGCCAGCAGCCGACTACCGGGGGGAGGGAACACTGAAGCTTTCTTT. Protein sequence: CASSRLPGGGNTEAFF.

The V and J genes are TRBV6-1 and TRBJ2-3; possibly TRBD1 for D (6 bases). Between the trimmed V and J ends, which lost 1 base and 0 bases, there was a span of 11 bases. Germline-derived CDR1 and CDR2 are MNHNS and SASEGT. The CDR3 contains 16 residues. CDR3 amino acids: CASSEGWDTSTDTQYF. The CDR3 DNA follows: TGTGCCAGCAGTGAAGGGTGGGACACAAGCACAGATACGCAGTATTTT.

The chain is built from TRBV6-6 and TRBJ1-2; 7 nucleotides align to TRBD1. V gave up 2 bases and J gave up 7 bases; unmatched junction bases: 13. The CDR3 is 16 amino acids. Germline CDR1 MNHNY, CDR2 SVGAGI (reference sequence). The CDR3 spells CASSYHRQGPNSGYTF. The CDR3 nucleotides are TGTGCCAGCAGTTACCACAGACAGGGCCCCAACAGTGGCTACACCTTC.